This T cell receptor beta chain is from a study of T cell responses to AZD1222 COVID-19 vaccine. Study outcomes and limitations: The study sampled repertoires only after the peak T cell response. Baseline serology detected seropositivity in only a handful of AZD1222 recipients.

This clone was detected a few times. Its antigen is undetermined. Clones were sequenced by immunoSEQ multiplex PCR, and TCRdb holds only the in-frame ones, with some missing. The sample holds approximately 74,000 clones, approximately 90% seen once. The V gene end was trimmed by 3 bases and the J gene end by 0 bases; junction bases not matched to a gene: 2. Per germline, CDR1 LNHDA and CDR2 SQIVND (reference sequence). This CDR3 has 16 amino acids. The TCR was taken from an adult in good health. The rearrangement uses TRBV19 and TRBJ2-1; 10 bases are shared with TRBD2. The sequenced sample was peripheral blood, obtained on day 0 of AZD1222 vaccination. The CDR3 DNA sequence: TGTGCCAGTAGTATGGCTAGCGGGGGCTCCTACAATGAGCAGTTCTTC. This encodes CASSMASGGSYNEQFF. The complete variable domain, with remaining parts taken from reference TRBV19 and TRBJ2-1, reads DGGITQSPKYLFRKEGQNVTLSCEQNLNHDAMYWYRQDPGQGLRLIYYSQIVNDFQKGDIAEGYSVSREKKESFPLTVTSAQKNPTAFYLCASSMASGGSYNEQFFGPGTRLTVL.